This T cell receptor beta chain was identified during a study of T cell clones after liver transplantation. Whole-study context: TCRbeta sequencing after a pre-transplant mixed lymphocyte reaction identified graft-donor-reactive clones, later tracked in post-transplant blood. Third-party-reactive TCRbeta sequences from pre-transplant mixed lymphocyte reactions served as antigen-independent comparators. Tolerant meant at least one year fully off immunosuppression without liver enzymes above twice normal.

This CDR3 is 18 amino acids long. With V trimmed by 1 base and J by 6 bases, 7 bases remained unmatched. Germline CDR1 SGHVS, CDR2 FQNEAQ. Method: immunoSEQ multiplex PCR; TCRdb's copy keeps in-frame clones and lacks some. The table has tens of thousands of clones, under 95% seen once. Here the sequenced sample was CD8+ T cells from blood, taken less than 27 months after liver transplant. The clonotype originates from a human patient who received a liver transplant. T cells may partly derive from the graft donor. V is TRBV7-8 and J is TRBJ2-2; 14 nucleotides line up with TRBD2. The CDR3 DNA follows: TGTGCCAGCAGCTTAGGGCCGGGACTAGCGGGAGAGGCCGGGGAGCTGTTTTTT. This gives the protein CASSLGPGLAGEAGELFF.